This paragraph covers one T cell receptor beta chain sequence. Antigen unknown. The record originates from a study of T cell repertoires in cytomegalovirus infection. Study overall: The authors used CMV epitopes that were HLA-C-restricted (recently identified) and HLA-B-restricted (well studied). Based on public TCR beta signatures, there were indications of CMV infection and of a matching HLA type. Study-level findings and limits: CMV carriers with the relevant HLA were identified by cumulative public TCR beta family frequency. HLA-C-restricted CMV clonotypes gave the most frequent clonotype in two of eight donors.

TCRdb ran MiXCR on the reads and lists one entry per CDR3 protein. Here the sample spans about 900,000 distinct CDR3 sequences, roughly 30% being singletons. The sequence derives from a human donor in good health (CMV status not recorded). Some clones in this sample may be carry-over from other donors' samples. The material was cultured CD8+ T cells from PBMCs, obtained from culture after CMV antigen stimulation.

CDR3 sequence reads: CASSYLGDEQYV. CDR3 nucleotides: TGTGCCAGCAGTTACCTGGGGGACGAGCAGTACGTC. The chain employs TRBV6-2 or TRBV6-3 and TRBJ2-7; tentatively, D is TRBD1 or TRBD2 (5 bases each). Germline CDR1 reads MNHEY; CDR2 reads SVGEGT. With 2 bases removed from V and 5 bases from J, the gap between germline ends came to 7 bases. CDR3 length: 12 amino acids.